These 8 T cell receptor beta chains share one sample of origin, sequenced in a study of blood T cells in healthy people across ages. A second PCR, run for 7 to 11 cycles, used a sample-barcoded 5' primer plus a J-beta primer mix. Each CDR3 protein is one row after TCRdb ran MiXCR on the 5' RACE reads. The sample has about 760,000 distinct CDR3 sequences, approximately 25% seen once. The same data also contributed to another study, on T cells of mothers and their children.

Sequenced input: blood. The receptors originated from a boy under 18 in good health.

This sequence joins TRBV27 and TRBJ2-5; 7 positions agree with TRBD2. In germline, CDR1 is MNHEY, CDR2 SMNVEV (reference sequence). The ends lost 0 bases at V and 5 bases at J; junction bases unmatched: 6. This CDR3 is built from 15 residues. CDR3: CASSLSPDGRETQYF. CDR3 nucleotide sequence: TGTGCCAGCAGTTTATCACCGGACGGGAGGGAGACCCAGTACTTC.

This clonotype was counted only a few times. V gene TRBV28 combines with J gene TRBJ2-5; D perhaps matches TRBD1 (5 bases). The end of the DNA is better explained by TRBJ2-7, so the J call may be wrong. CDR3 length: 13 amino acids. CDR1 is MDHEN, CDR2 SYDVKM, per germline. As DNA, the CDR3 is TGTGCCAGCAGGAATTCAGGGCCCTACGAGCAGTACTTC. It yields the protein CASRNSGPYEQYF.

The chain joins TRBV4-3 to TRBJ2-7; D ambiguous. The CDR3 loop spans 15 amino acids. Germline V lookup: CDR1 LGHNA, CDR2 YSLEER. With 0 bases removed from V and 3 bases from J, the gap between germline ends came to 12 bases. The CDR3 DNA reads as TGCGCCAGCAGCCAAGATCGTATGGCAGGCTACGAGCAGTACTTC. Protein: CASSQDRMAGYEQYF.

Only a few counts were recorded for this clonotype. The CDR3 DNA sequence: TGTGCCAGCAGCAAGGCGGGACTAGCGGGAGAGACCCAGTACTTC. This codes for CASSKAGLAGETQYF. The chain is built from TRBV6-5 and TRBJ2-5, with 12 bases fitting TRBD2. Looked up from germline, CDR1 is MNHEY and CDR2 is SVGAGI. The CDR3 runs 15 residues. The V gene end was trimmed by 6 bases and the J gene end by 4 bases; junction bases not matched to a gene: 6.

CDR3 residues: CASSQEGLGGTNYGYTF. CDR3 DNA sequence: TGCGCCAGCAGCCAAGAGGGTCTTGGGGGGACTAACTATGGCTACACCTTC. The chain recombines TRBV4-1 with TRBJ1-2, with D possibly matching TRBD1 (5 bases). Germline-derived CDR1 and CDR2 are MGHRA and YSYEKL. Between the trimmed V and J ends, which lost 0 bases and 0 bases, there was a span of 14 bases. There are 17 residues in the CDR3.

The table lists this clonotype with a few counts. The CDR3 bases are TGTGCCAGCAGAAAGGACAGGGTGGTCGCAGATACGCAGTATTTT. This sequence encodes CASRKDRVVADTQYF. This rearrangement joins TRBV28 to TRBJ2-3, with 8 nucleotides matching TRBD1. Trimming cost V 6 bases and J 4 bases; bases outside gene matches: 9. This CDR3 is 15 amino acids long. The germline V gene encodes CDR1 MDHEN and CDR2 SYDVKM.

This clonotype was observed a few times. The J gene is TRBJ1-2, the V gene TRBV10-3; D remains ambiguous. V lost 8 bases, J lost 3 bases, and 13 bases lay in between. CDR3 length: 13 residues. From germline, CDR1 is ENHRY and CDR2 SYGVKD. CDR3 bases: TGTGCCATCCTAGGAGGTCATGACTATGGCTACACCTTC. The encoded protein is CAILGGHDYGYTF.

This clonotype was counted between two and nine times. This chain connects TRBV10-3 to TRBJ2-2; D is unclear. CDR1 and CDR2 from the germline V gene are ENHRY and SYGVKD. The CDR3 spans 17 residues. V was trimmed by 0 bases and J by 0 bases, leaving 11 bases between them. This CDR3 reads CAISESGGFANTGELFF. CDR3 nucleotides: TGTGCCATCAGTGAGTCCGGCGGCTTCGCGAACACCGGGGAGCTGTTTTTT.